Presented here are 2 T cell receptor beta chains from one specimen sequenced in a study of PD-L1 blockade in urothelial cancer. Measured with immunoSEQ multiplex PCR; TCRdb has only the in-frame clones, and not every one. The table lists some 120,000 clones, approximately 90% of them singletons. Time point described: peripheral blood 6 weeks after treatment start. Sample: PBMCs, taken around atezolizumab (anti-PD-L1) treatment. These TCRs come from a man aged 55 to 70 with urothelial cancer.

This chain uses TRBV7-8 with TRBJ2-5, with TRBD2 matching over 10 bases. V trimming: 3 bases; J trimming: 7 bases; junction bases outside the gene matches: 8. Germline V lookup: CDR1 SGHVS, CDR2 FQNEAQ. This CDR3 is built from 15 residues. The CDR3 is CASSFGTSAEVTQYF. CDR3 DNA: TGTGCCAGCAGCTTCGGGACTAGCGCCGAAGTGACCCAGTACTTC.

For this clone: Compared with germline, one end of the junction differs, possibly owing to a read error. V is TRBV18 and J is TRBJ2-7; 7 positions agree with TRBD1. CDR3 length: 13 amino acids. Germline lookup yields CDR1 KGHSH and CDR2 LQKENI. CDR3 coding DNA: TGTGCCAGCTCACTGCAAGAAGGACAGGCCTTCCACTTC. It specifies CASSLQEGQAFHF.